This T cell receptor beta chain was found in a study of regulatory T cells in long-lasting Graves disease. Time point: persistent/refractory GD, antithyroid drugs over 5 years with positive TRAb. Generation of the TCR library employed RNA extracted from PBMCs. This CDR3 is 19 amino acids long. The germline CDR1 and CDR2 sequences are SGHDT and YYEEEE. J was trimmed by 5 bases and V by 2 bases; bases with no gene match: 16. Sequencing libraries for TCR beta were prepared with iRepertoire HTBI primers and Arm-PCR of CDR3 regions. Using its own MiXCR run on the multiplex PCR reads, TCRdb lists one record per CDR3 protein. This sample has almost 350,000 distinct CDR3 sequences, with about 18% found just once. This clonotype was detected only a few times.

The clonotype originates from a female donor with Graves disease. The starting material was peripheral blood mononuclear cells (PBMCs), obtained when the disease was refractory, from a patient treated with antithyroid drugs. The rearrangement joins TRBV5-6 to TRBJ1-1, with TRBD1 matching 12 bases. In nucleotides, the CDR3 is TGTGCCAGCAGCTTTGTACCTTACCGGGACAGGGGGCGCGGTACTGAAGCTTTCTTT. Encoded protein: CASSFVPYRDRGRGTEAFF.